This T cell receptor (beta chain) came from a study of T cells after yellow fever vaccination. A remark on this clonotype: Its antigen is unknown.

In germline, CDR1 is LGHDT, CDR2 YNNKEL (reference sequence). The trim removed 4 bases at V and 8 bases at J, leaving 17 bases unmatched. The CDR3 is made up of 18 amino acids. TCRdb called the 5' RACE reads again in MiXCR, with one record for every CDR3 protein. The table lists 450,000 to 550,000 distinct CDR3 sequences, around 21% of them singletons. Overall study findings and caveats: Abundant bulk-derived clonotypes could contaminate FACS-sorted repertoires. After the booster, approximately 96% of CD4 and approximately 87% of CD8 primary-response clones were re-detected.

The sequencing here drew on PBMCs, taken 15 days after the yellow fever booster vaccination. The clonotype originates from a young man who received the YFV17D yellow fever vaccine. The chain is built from TRBV3-1 and TRBJ2-1, with TRBD2 matching over 10 bases. For the CDR3, the DNA is TGTGCCAGCAGCCGGGGGCTAGCGGGAGTCCCCGACATCTATGAGCAGTTCTTC. Its protein is CASSRGLAGVPDIYEQFF.